Following are 27 T cell receptor beta chains from one sample sequenced in a study of T cell repertoires in cytomegalovirus infection. TCRdb redid the calling of the reads with MiXCR, one entry per CDR3 protein. The sample lists approximately 990,000 distinct CDR3 sequences; approximately 32% were seen once. Antigen specificity for these receptors is unknown. This sample comprised cultured CD8+ T cells from PBMCs, obtained from culture after CMV antigen stimulation. These receptors all come from a human donor in good health (CMV status not recorded). Some clones in this sample may be carry-over from other donors' samples.

This chain connects TRBV18 to TRBJ2-3; D tentatively reads TRBD1 or TRBD2 (5 bases each). The V and J ends lost 3 bases and 6 bases respectively, with 19 bases between them. This CDR3 contains 16 residues. Germline V gene lookup returns CDR1 KGHSH and CDR2 LQKENI. The CDR3 nucleotides are TGTGCCAGCTCACCCCAGGGAAGGGGAGCTTCGGATACGCAGTATTTT. This codes for CASSPQGRGASDTQYF.

In this sample, this clonotype turned up a few times. The chain couples TRBV27 to TRBJ2-1; TRBD2 matches at 11 bases. Germline assignment: CDR1 MNHEY and CDR2 SMNVEV (reference sequence). The CDR3 runs to 15 residues. J gave up 4 bases and V 8 bases, and 7 bases lay outside the gene matches. CDR3 sequence reads: CASRRGTSGYNEQFF. In DNA form, the CDR3 reads TGTGCCAGCCGCCGCGGGACTAGCGGTTACAATGAGCAGTTCTTC.

This clonotype was found a few times. This chain's CDR3 is CASSQGQGANYGYTF. The CDR3 nucleotides are TGTGCCAGCAGCCAAGGACAGGGGGCAAACTATGGCTACACCTTC. The chain recombines TRBV14 with TRBJ1-2, with 10 bases lining up with TRBD1. CDR1 and CDR2 (germline): SGHDN, FVKESK. The CDR3 has 15 amino acids. The V segment lost 1 base and the J segment 2 bases; nucleotides outside the gene matches: 1.

This chain links TRBV19 with TRBJ2-1, with D possibly being TRBD1 (6 bases). CDR1 is LNHDA and CDR2 is SQIVND in the germline V gene (reference sequence). Trimming took off 5 bases at V and 2 bases at J, with 19 bases between the two ends. The CDR3 totals 17 residues. The CDR3 bases are TGTGCCAGTAGTCCTCCAACAGGGCCCATTACCTACAATGAGCAGTTCTTC. Its translation is CASSPPTGPITYNEQFF.

The V call is TRBV7-6, the J call TRBJ2-7, with D uncertain. Trimming took 7 bases from V and 2 from J, leaving 12 bases between them. CDR3 length: 13 residues. In germline, CDR1 is SGHVS, CDR2 FNYEAQ. CDR3 residues: CASTEEETYEQYF. The CDR3 DNA reads TGTGCCAGCACCGAAGAGGAGACCTACGAGCAGTACTTC.

V and J are TRBV2 and TRBJ1-5; D is undetermined. The CDR3 covers 15 residues. Trimming cost V 6 bases and J 5 bases, with 17 bases left between them. Germline CDR1 is SNHLY and CDR2 is FYNNEI. The CDR3 coding sequence is TGTGCCAGCAGCGACCCCGAGGGCCGCGATCAGCCCCAGCATTTT. Its translation is CASSDPEGRDQPQHF.

This clonotype was found a few times. V usage is TRBV7-9 and J usage is TRBJ2-7; either TRBD1 or TRBD2 may fit D (5 bases each). Germline V gene lookup returns CDR1 SEHNR and CDR2 FQNEAQ (reference sequence). Deletions cut 5 bases from V and 2 bases from J, with 7 bases between. This CDR3 contains 12 residues. The CDR3 region has the DNA TGTGCCAGCAGCGGGGGTACCTACGAGCAGTACGTC. Its protein is CASSGGTYEQYV.

This clonotype appeared many times. V usage is TRBV7-8 and J usage is TRBJ2-1; tentatively, D is TRBD1 (5 bases). This CDR3 has 16 residues. Trimming shortened V by 5 bases and J by 0 bases, and 14 bases separated the two germline ends. Per the germline V gene, CDR1 is SGHVS and CDR2 is FQNEAQ. The CDR3 reads CASSHSGLVSYNEQFF. The CDR3, as DNA: TGTGCCAGCAGCCATTCAGGGCTCGTCTCCTACAATGAGCAGTTCTTC.

About this clonotype itself: The junction shows a germline mismatch at one end, possibly a read error. The CDR3 here is CASSLDLQGNHGYTF. CDR3 sequence (DNA): TGTGCCAGCAGCTTAGACTTACAGGGTAACCATGGCTACACCTTC. The chain recombines TRBV7-4 with TRBJ1-2; a weak D match, TRBD1 (6 bases). The CDR3 is made up of 15 amino acids. In germline, CDR1 is SGHVT, CDR2 SQSDAQ.

In nucleotides, the CDR3 is TGTGCCAGCAGTGGGGGACAGGGGGGTCTCTACAATCAGCCCCAGCATTTT. It encodes CASSGGQGGLYNQPQHF. V is TRBV6-6 and J is TRBJ1-5; 11 bases match TRBD1. The J segment lost 3 bases and the V segment lost 5 bases, leaving 9 bases of the junction unmatched. Germline-derived CDR1 and CDR2 are MNHNY and SVGAGI (reference sequence). The CDR3 is 17 amino acids.

Points on this clonotype: Its ends do not fully match the called genes, so a read error is possible. The rearrangement links TRBV7-4 to TRBJ2-1; D gene unclear. The V gene's germline CDR1 is SGHVT and CDR2 SQSDAQ. The CDR3 is 14 residues long. The CDR3 sequence is CTSSPLRGQDEQFF. In DNA form, the CDR3 reads TGTACCAGCAGCCCCCTTCGCGGTCAGGATGAGCAGTTCTTC.

V is TRBV6-2 or TRBV6-3 and J is TRBJ1-1, with D tentatively TRBD1 (5 bases). Looked up from germline, CDR1 is MNHEY and CDR2 is SVGEGT. Deletions cut 11 bases from V and 4 bases from J, with 14 bases between. The CDR3 length is 12 residues. In DNA form, the CDR3 reads TGTGCCTGCCACGGGGGGGGCACTGAAGCTTTCTTT. This translates into CACHGGGTEAFF.

This clonotype was observed a few times. The CDR3 DNA reads as TGTGCCAGCAGCCCACGAGGGGGGAAGGGCTGGCCCCAGCATTTT. Its protein product is CASSPRGGKGWPQHF. This chain links TRBV13 with TRBJ1-5; the D gene is possibly TRBD1 (6 bases). The CDR3 contains 15 residues. With 5 bases removed from V and 9 bases from J, the gap between germline ends came to 20 bases. Germline V gene lookup returns CDR1 PRHDT and CDR2 FYEKMQ (reference sequence). Filled out from reference TRBV13 and TRBJ1-5, the complete variable domain reads AAGVIQSPRHLIKEKRETATLKCYPIPRHDTVYWYQQGPGQDPQFLISFYEKMQSDKGSIPDRFSAQQFSDYHSELNMSSLELGDSALYFCASSPRGGKGWPQHFGDGTRLSIL.

CDR3 sequence (DNA): TGTGCCAGCAGCCATACCATCTCTGGAAACACCATATATTTT. Its protein product is CASSHTISGNTIYF. The V call is TRBV3-1, the J call TRBJ1-3; D gene unclear. With 3 bases removed from V and 0 bases from J, the gap between germline ends came to 6 bases. This CDR3 is built from 14 residues. From germline, CDR1 is LGHDT and CDR2 YNNKEL (reference sequence).

This clonotype came up a few times. In DNA, the CDR3 is TGTGCCAGCAGCTTCGACAGAAAGAATTCACCCCTCCACTTT. Amino acids: CASSFDRKNSPLHF. V usage is TRBV7-9 and J usage is TRBJ1-6; perhaps TRBD1 as D (5 bases). Germline V gene data show CDR1 as SEHNR and CDR2 as FQNEAQ (reference sequence). This CDR3 spans 14 amino acids. Trimming shortened V by 3 bases and J by 7 bases, and 10 bases separated the two germline ends. The full variable domain, in which reference TRBV7-9 and TRBJ1-6 provide the parts outside the CDR3, is DTGVSQNPRHKITKRGQNVTFRCDPISEHNRLYWYRQTLGQGPEFLTYFQNEAQLEKSRLLSDRFSAERPKGSFSTLEIQRTEQGDSAMYLCASSFDRKNSPLHFGNGTRLTVT.

The chain combines TRBV27 with TRBJ1-2, with D perhaps TRBD1 (5 bases). Germline V gene lookup returns CDR1 MNHEY and CDR2 SMNVEV (reference sequence). Trimming took 8 bases from V and 2 from J, leaving 12 bases between them. CDR3 length: 13 amino acids. The CDR3 nucleotides read TGTGCCAGCTGGGGGGGTTTCAACTATGGCTACACCTTC. Amino acids: CASWGGFNYGYTF.

This clonotype was found a few times. This rearrangement joins TRBV6-2 or TRBV6-3 to TRBJ1-5; 7 bases are a match to TRBD1. Germline loops: CDR1 MNHEY, CDR2 SVGEGT. The V gene end was trimmed by 8 bases and the J gene end by 6 bases; junction bases not matched to a gene: 7. CDR3 length: 13 amino acids. The chain's CDR3 is CASLPAGGQPQHF. DNA for the CDR3: TGTGCCAGCCTACCGGCAGGGGGTCAGCCCCAGCATTTT.

The V gene is TRBV15, the J gene TRBJ2-7; 11 bases map to TRBD1. CDR3 length: 15 amino acids. The V gene end was trimmed by 3 bases and the J gene end by 5 bases; junction bases not matched to a gene: 6. Germline V gene sequence: CDR1 LNHNV, CDR2 YYDKDF (reference sequence). The CDR3 region has the DNA TGTGCCACCAGCAGGGACAGGGGGCGCGGCAACGAGCAGTACTTC. Translated: CATSRDRGRGNEQYF.

About this clonotype itself: Since no conserved phenylalanine or tryptophan closes the CDR3, a read error is the likely cause. The chain recombines TRBV11-1 with TRBJ1-5; 7 nucleotides line up with TRBD1. Germline V gene lookup returns CDR1 SGHAT and CDR2 FQDESV (reference sequence). V shed 5 bases, J shed 9 bases, and the junction held 13 bases outside the gene matches. This CDR3 is 15 amino acids long. As DNA, the CDR3 is TGTGCCAGCAGCCCGGGGACAGCCGGCGAGGGGCCCCAGCATTCT. It specifies CASSPGTAGEGPQHS.

This clonotype was observed many times. V is TRBV7-8 and J is TRBJ2-3; D possibly matches TRBD1 or TRBD2 (7 bases each). CDR3 length equals 15 residues. V was cut by 3 bases and J by 4 bases, with 14 bases left in between. The germline gives CDR1 SGHVS, CDR2 FQNEAQ. CDR3 sequence: CASSFRGGPPDTQYF. In DNA form, the CDR3 reads TGTGCCAGCAGCTTCAGGGGGGGGCCGCCAGATACGCAGTATTTT.

A note on this clonotype: This may stem from a read error, because a much larger clone lies one nucleotide away. The chain has TRBV5-6 and TRBJ2-1, with 7 bases aligning to TRBD1. CDR1 and CDR2 from the germline V gene are SGHDT and YYEEEE. V lost 3 bases, J lost 1 base, and 1 base stayed unmatched. The CDR3 is 14 residues long. Here the CDR3 reads CASSWGQSYNEQFF. In nucleotides, the CDR3 is TGTGCCAGCAGCTGGGGACAGTCCTACAATGAGCAGTTCTTC.

This clonotype showed up many times. This chain uses TRBV27 with TRBJ1-5; maybe TRBD1 (5 bases). Germline lookup yields CDR1 MNHEY and CDR2 SMNVEV (reference sequence). The germline V and J ends were trimmed by 8 bases and 1 base, with 12 bases remaining between them. This CDR3 has 14 residues. CDR3 bases: TGTGCCAGCTCTAAGGGACGGAGCAATCAGCCCCAGCATTTT. It translates to CASSKGRSNQPQHF.

V and J are TRBV5-1 and TRBJ1-2; D may be TRBD1 (6 bases). The CDR3 is made up of 15 amino acids. Trimming took off 4 bases at V and 7 bases at J, with 20 bases between the two ends. CDR1 and CDR2 (germline): SGHRS, YFSETQ. The CDR3 sequence is CASSENPGAAPGYTF. CDR3 DNA sequence: TGCGCCAGCAGCGAAAATCCAGGGGCCGCCCCTGGCTACACCTTC.

A few counts support this clonotype. CDR3 in amino acids: CASSLGRGPSGNEKLFF. The CDR3 DNA sequence: TGTGCCAGCAGCTTAGGCAGGGGCCCCTCTGGTAATGAAAAACTGTTTTTT. This chain joins TRBV7-6 and TRBJ1-4, with D maybe TRBD1 (6 bases). The germline V gene has CDR1 SGHVS and CDR2 FNYEAQ. Trimming took 1 base from V and 4 from J, leaving 16 bases between them. The CDR3 runs to 17 residues.

V and J are TRBV6-5 and TRBJ2-3; tentative D call: TRBD2 (6 bases). Germline loops: CDR1 MNHEY, CDR2 SVGAGI. With 2 bases removed from V and 10 bases from J, the gap between germline ends came to 7 bases. The CDR3 covers 11 residues. The CDR3 reads CASSYGGAQYF. In DNA form, the CDR3 reads TGTGCCAGCAGTTACGGAGGGGCGCAGTATTTT.

The V and J genes are TRBV10-3 and TRBJ1-3; TRBD1 matches 10 bases. With 7 bases clipped from V and 0 bases from J, the junction kept 9 bases outside the gene matches. The germline gives CDR1 ENHRY, CDR2 SYGVKD. This CDR3 is 17 amino acids long. The CDR3 is CAINTGTGEDSGNTIYF. CDR3 DNA sequence: TGTGCCATCAATACCGGGACAGGGGAAGACTCTGGAAACACCATATATTTT.

The chain recombines TRBV7-9 with TRBJ2-1; no firm D call. The V end was cut by 3 bases, the J end by 6 bases, with 3 bases between. The length of the CDR3 is 11 residues. Per the germline V gene, CDR1 is SEHNR and CDR2 is FQNEAQ (reference sequence). The CDR3 is CASSFPNEQFF. For the CDR3, the DNA is TGTGCCAGCAGCTTCCCCAATGAGCAGTTCTTC.